The rows below give T cell receptor beta chains drawn from one sample of a study of blood T cell repertoires in COVID-19. Sequenced by immunoSEQ multiplex PCR; TCRdb stores in-frame clones only, minus some. Of some 290,000 clones in the sample, nearly 90% were seen once. Material for sequencing was peripheral blood. All receptors derive from a woman under 40 with COVID-19, enrolled during active disease. The CDR3 runs from the conserved cysteine through the conserved F or W. Fields, in order: D gene, J gene, V gene, CDR3 protein, CDR3 DNA. D genes are given only for firm matches.

D: -
J: TRBJ1-2
V: TRBV4-1
CDR3: CASTSKTGVYNGYTF
DNA: TGCGCCAGCACCTCCAAGACGGGAGTTTACAATGGCTACACCTTC

D: -
J: TRBJ2-2
V: TRBV11-3
CDR3: CASSFQGTAGGTGELFF
DNA: TGTGCCAGCAGCTTCCAGGGGACCGCCGGGGGGACCGGGGAGCTGTTTTTT

D: -
J: TRBJ2-3
V: TRBV12-3/TRBV12-4
CDR3: CASRRTSTDTQYF
DNA: TGTGCCAGCAGGCGGACTAGCACAGATACGCAGTATTTT

D: -
J: TRBJ1-2
V: TRBV2
CDR3: CASSGGGVGYTF
DNA: TGTGCCAGCAGTGGGGGCGGTGTTGGCTACACCTTC

D: -
J: TRBJ1-2
V: TRBV5-5
CDR3: CASSRGDINGYTF
DNA: TGTGCCAGCAGCAGAGGGGACATTAATGGCTACACCTTC

D: TRBD1
J: TRBJ1-5
V: TRBV11-3
CDR3: CASSLDRQGGNQPQHF
DNA: TGTGCCAGCAGCTTAGATAGACAGGGTGGCAATCAGCCCCAGCATTTT

D: -
J: TRBJ1-1
V: TRBV27
CDR3: CASSFVGRNTEAFF
DNA: TGTGCCAGCAGTTTCGTGGGGAGGAACACTGAAGCTTTCTTT

D: -
J: TRBJ1-2
V: TRBV30
CDR3: CAWSVFRGSGYTF
DNA: TGTGCCTGGAGTGTATTCAGGGGATCCGGCTACACCTTC

D: -
J: TRBJ1-5
V: TRBV7-8
CDR3: CASSLVPGWGDSNQPQHF
DNA: TGTGCCAGCAGCTTAGTACCCGGCTGGGGAGATAGCAATCAGCCCCAGCATTTT

D: -
J: TRBJ1-1
V: TRBV7-8
CDR3: CASSPHYRDPNTEAFF
DNA: TGTGCCAGCAGCCCCCATTACAGGGACCCGAACACTGAAGCTTTCTTT